This TCR beta chain was observed in a study of blood T cell repertoires in COVID-19. Whole-study context: Sample material is recorded as cDNA or gDNA derived from T cells, B-cell-depleted T cells, or PBMCs.

Per the authors' pipeline: The authors estimated nucleated cell counts from reference gene primer amplification. This table comes from immunoSEQ multiplex PCR, and its TCRdb copy is limited to in-frame clones, with some not included. V, J and clone size reflect that table, while D and trimming were determined from the DNA. The sample yields a few hundred thousand clones, 85% to 90% seen once. Sequencing input: peripheral blood. This TCR was sampled from a man aged 45-60 years with acute or convalescent COVID-19.

CDR3 protein: CASSWGTGIRDGYTF. CDR3 bases: TGTGCCAGCAGCTGGGGGACAGGGATACGGGATGGCTACACCTTC. V gene TRBV7-2 combines with J gene TRBJ1-2; 9 positions agree with TRBD1. Trimming took 4 bases from V and 6 from J; bases not matched to a gene: 9. The CDR3 is made up of 15 amino acids. Germline values: CDR1 SGHTA, CDR2 FQGNSA.